Below are 31 T cell receptor beta chains sequenced from a single sample in a study of T-cell memory formation after mild COVID-19. Each CDR3 protein gets one entry after TCRdb re-called the 5' RACE reads with MiXCR. The sample carries 50,000 to 60,000 distinct CDR3 sequences, roughly 25% recorded once. Sequencing used PBMCs or a T cell subset sorted from them (not recorded which). The receptors stem from a man aged 18 to 29 who had mild COVID-19 (a few samples of this study predate the infection). Cell type and time point are not known.

The table lists this clonotype with many counts. The genes are TRBV5-4 and TRBJ2-7; TRBD2 agrees at 7 bases. V dropped 2 bases and J dropped 6; count of bases not matched to a gene: 2. Germline V gene sequence: CDR1 SGHNT, CDR2 YYREEE (reference sequence). The CDR3 spans 12 residues. As DNA, the CDR3 is TGTGCCAGCAGCTTCTCTAGCGGCGAGCAGTACGTC. This gives the protein CASSFSSGEQYV.

The chain has TRBV29-1 and TRBJ2-7, with 7 bases matching TRBD1. With V trimmed by 7 bases and J by 1 base, 1 base remained unmatched. CDR1 and CDR2 (germline): SQVTM, ANQGSEA. CDR3 length equals 11 residues. The CDR3 sequence: CSAGQSYEQYF. CDR3 bases: TGCAGCGCGGGACAGTCCTACGAGCAGTACTTC.

This rearrangement joins TRBV20-1 to TRBJ2-1; 7 nucleotides align to TRBD2. Germline CDR1 and CDR2: DFQATT and SNEGSKA (reference sequence). The V and J ends lost 6 bases and 5 bases, in that order; junction bases with no gene match: 7. CDR3 size: 13 residues. CDR3 amino acids: CSAMGLLDNEQFF. The CDR3, as DNA: TGCAGTGCGATGGGACTACTAGACAATGAGCAGTTCTTC.

This clonotype occurred a few times. This chain links TRBV3-1 with TRBJ2-5, with D tentatively TRBD1 or TRBD2 (5 bases each). This CDR3 region has 15 residues. V was pared by 1 base and J by 1 base, with 10 bases between. The germline V gene has CDR1 LGHDT and CDR2 YNNKEL (reference sequence). The CDR3 bases are TGTGCCAGCAGCCAAGCTGGGACCATCCAAGAGACCCAGTACTTC. This encodes CASSQAGTIQETQYF.

This clonotype was observed a few times. The V and J genes are TRBV2 and TRBJ1-6; 11 bases fit TRBD1. The CDR3 sequence is 15 residues long. CDR1 is SNHLY, CDR2 FYNNEI, per germline. The J segment lost 9 bases and the V segment lost 6 bases, leaving 7 bases of the junction unmatched. CDR3 in amino acids: CASRDRDRGFSPLHF. The CDR3, as DNA: TGTGCCAGCAGGGACCGGGACAGGGGGTTTTCACCCCTCCACTTT.

This chain uses TRBV5-1 with TRBJ1-2, with 12 bases matching TRBD1. J gave up 3 bases and V 4 bases, and 7 bases lay outside the gene matches. Per the germline V gene, CDR1 is SGHRS and CDR2 is YFSETQ. The CDR3 has 16 residues. CDR3 coding DNA: TGCGCCAGCAGCCTAACCGGGACAGGGGGCCACTATGGCTACACCTTC. Amino acids: CASSLTGTGGHYGYTF.

The chain carries TRBV6-2 or TRBV6-3 and TRBJ2-7, with 9 bases aligning to TRBD1. The J segment lost 5 bases and the V segment lost 2 bases, leaving 10 bases of the junction unmatched. Germline CDR1 MNHEY, CDR2 SVGEGT. There are 16 residues in the CDR3. CDR3 coding DNA: TGTGCCAGCAGTTACAAGGTCGGGACAGGGATGGACGAGCAGTACTTC. Amino acid sequence: CASSYKVGTGMDEQYF.

This clonotype came up a few times. The chain is built from TRBV5-8 and TRBJ2-4; D is tentatively TRBD1 or TRBD2 (5 bases each). This CDR3 comprises 13 residues. The V and J ends lost 3 bases and 8 bases respectively, with 12 bases between them. Germline CDR1 SGHTS, CDR2 YDEGEE. CDR3 residues: CASSYEGMHIQYF. The CDR3 region has the DNA TGTGCCAGCAGCTATGAGGGGATGCACATTCAGTACTTC.

This clonotype was detected only a few times. In DNA, the CDR3 is TGTGCCAGCAGCCAAGACCCCGGACAGGGGGCTGAAAAACTGTTTTTT. Translated, it gives CASSQDPGQGAEKLFF. This sequence joins TRBV4-2 and TRBJ1-4; TRBD1 matches 11 bases. CDR1 and CDR2 (germline): LGHNA, YNFKEQ. The V and J ends lost 0 bases and 7 bases, in that order; junction bases with no gene match: 4. The CDR3 has 16 residues.

J is TRBJ1-2 and V is TRBV11-2, with 10 bases matching TRBD1. The CDR3 spans 14 residues. Trimming at V came to 6 bases and at J to 7 bases, leaving 8 bases not matched to a gene. The germline V gene has CDR1 SGHAT and CDR2 FQNNGV. CDR3 bases: TGTGCCAGCAGACCTGGACAGGGGGTTAGTGGCTACACCTTC. As protein: CASRPGQGVSGYTF.

Many counts were recorded for this clonotype. This chain connects TRBV20-1 to TRBJ2-1; no definite D call. CDR3 size: 13 residues. V lost 5 bases, J lost 4 bases, and 12 bases lay in between. CDR1 is DFQATT and CDR2 is SNEGSKA in the germline V gene (reference sequence). Written as DNA, the CDR3 is TGCAGTGCTTCGGTGCGGAATTACAATGAGCAGTTCTTC. Protein: CSASVRNYNEQFF.

This clonotype was found a few times. J is TRBJ2-1 and V is TRBV12-3 or TRBV12-4; 12 bases match TRBD1. Losses at the gene ends were 5 bases for V and 4 bases for J; bases not matched to a gene: 9. The CDR3 spans 17 residues. Written as DNA, the CDR3 is TGTGCCAGCAGTGTTTTGGGGACAGGGGGCCCTTACAATGAGCAGTTCTTC. This codes for CASSVLGTGGPYNEQFF.

The chain has TRBV6-6 and TRBJ1-5; no definite D call. The CDR3 is made up of 15 amino acids. From germline, CDR1 is MNHNY and CDR2 SVGAGI (reference sequence). Trimming pared 7 bases from V and 0 bases from J, leaving 13 bases between. This chain's CDR3 is CASNLGRYSNQPQHF. For the CDR3, the DNA is TGTGCCAGCAACCTAGGCCGGTATAGCAATCAGCCCCAGCATTTT.

The chain has TRBV7-2 and TRBJ2-5; maybe TRBD2 (6 bases). Trimming left V 5 bases short and J 1 base short, with 17 bases between. The CDR3 extends over 16 amino acids. Germline CDR1 reads SGHTA; CDR2 reads FQGNSA. The CDR3 sequence: CASSPPRSGGQETQYF. The CDR3 nucleotides are TGTGCCAGCAGCCCACCCCGGTCCGGGGGCCAAGAGACCCAGTACTTC.

J is TRBJ2-3 and V is TRBV4-1; 8 bases match TRBD2. CDR3 size: 15 residues. V shed 2 bases and J 5 bases; nucleotides not matched to a gene: 6. Germline V lookup: CDR1 MGHRA, CDR2 YSYEKL. The CDR3 nucleotides read TGCGCCAGCAGCCAAACGCGGGGGGTCGTAGATACGCAGTATTTT. Translated: CASSQTRGVVDTQYF.

The sample holds a few counts of this clonotype. The rearrangement links TRBV7-9 to TRBJ2-5, with TRBD1 identical over 7 bases. The CDR3 is 15 residues long. Germline V gene sequence: CDR1 SEHNR, CDR2 FQNEAQ (reference sequence). After removal of 5 bases from V and 4 bases from J, the junction contained 10 bases not matched to a gene. CDR3 nucleotide sequence: TGTGCCAGCAGCCCCACAGGGGTGGGTATAGAGACCCAGTACTTC. It encodes CASSPTGVGIETQYF.

The chain links TRBV7-2 to TRBJ2-1; D gene uncertain. Trimming removed 7 bases at V and 3 bases at J, with 7 bases between. There are 12 residues in the CDR3. The V gene's germline CDR1 is SGHTA and CDR2 FQGNSA. In DNA, the CDR3 is TGTGCCAGCACCAGAAACTACAATGAGCAGTTCTTC. Translation: CASTRNYNEQFF.

The chain couples TRBV4-3 to TRBJ1-6; D might be TRBD1 (6 bases). CDR1 and CDR2 from the germline V gene are LGHNA and YSLEER. The CDR3 loop spans 17 amino acids. Trimming cost V 4 bases and J 10 bases, with 23 bases left between them. This CDR3 is CASSRGEGRDNRSPLHF. The CDR3 DNA sequence: TGCGCCAGCAGCCGGGGAGAGGGTCGGGACAATAGGTCACCCCTCCACTTT.

The chain employs TRBV6-5 and TRBJ2-7; maybe TRBD2 (6 bases). The germline V gene has CDR1 MNHEY and CDR2 SVGAGI. CDR3 length: 14 residues. V was pared by 8 bases and J by 2 bases, with 16 bases between. CDR3 sequence: CASAHGTAPYEQYF. The CDR3, as DNA: TGTGCCAGCGCACACGGGACTGCCCCCTACGAGCAGTACTTC.

This chain uses TRBV5-5 with TRBJ2-5, with no clear D. Trimming left V 9 bases short and J 0 bases short, with 6 bases between. The CDR3 runs to 11 residues. Germline V gives CDR1 SGHKS, CDR2 YYEKEE (reference sequence). CDR3 amino acids: CATENQETQYF. In DNA, the CDR3 is TGTGCCACGGAGAACCAAGAGACCCAGTACTTC.

The table lists this clonotype with many counts. This chain joins TRBV20-1 and TRBJ2-3, with TRBD2 matching over 7 bases. V gave up 7 bases and J gave up 7 bases; unmatched junction bases: 17. Germline CDR1 and CDR2: DFQATT and SNEGSKA (reference sequence). CDR3 length equals 15 residues. CDR3 coding DNA: TGCAGTGGGACCTCAAGCGGGGATGACCTGAATACGCAGTATTTT. It specifies CSGTSSGDDLNTQYF.

This clonotype occurred a few times. The rearrangement uses TRBV12-5 and TRBJ2-7; D unresolved. CDR3 length: 14 amino acids. The germline CDR1 and CDR2 sequences are LGHNT and FRNRAP. V was shortened by 3 bases and J by 6 bases, with 15 bases between the two germline ends. The DNA of the CDR3 is TGTGCTAGTGGTTTAGATACAAAATCGGCCGAGCAGTACTTC. The encoded protein is CASGLDTKSAEQYF.

Only a few counts were recorded for this clonotype. The chain recombines TRBV6-5 with TRBJ2-7; possible D gene TRBD2, 6 bases. This CDR3 contains 12 residues. With 4 bases removed from V and 7 bases from J, the gap between germline ends came to 11 bases. From germline, CDR1 is MNHEY and CDR2 SVGAGI. CDR3 DNA sequence: TGTGCCAGCAGTTTCGGCGGGGCGGAGCAGTACTTC. Translated: CASSFGGAEQYF.

The chain couples TRBV11-2 to TRBJ2-3; 8 nucleotides line up with TRBD1. This CDR3 region has 16 residues. Germline-derived CDR1 and CDR2 are SGHAT and FQNNGV. The J segment lost 2 bases and the V segment lost 4 bases, leaving 8 bases of the junction unmatched. CDR3 loop: CASSSGRTGPTDTQYF. DNA for the CDR3: TGTGCCAGCAGCTCGGGAAGGACAGGGCCCACAGATACGCAGTATTTT.

The gene calls are TRBV6-5 and TRBJ1-2; D unresolved. This CDR3 has 13 residues. The V end lost 0 bases, the J end lost 8 bases, and 10 bases lay between the germline ends. From germline, CDR1 is MNHEY and CDR2 SVGAGI. The CDR3 here is CASSYSLGEGYTF. For the CDR3, the DNA is TGTGCCAGCAGTTACTCGCTTGGAGAGGGCTACACCTTC.

The chain has TRBV20-1 and TRBJ2-1; 9 bases line up with TRBD2. The CDR3 totals 15 residues. The germline V gene has CDR1 DFQATT and CDR2 SNEGSKA (reference sequence). V lost 0 bases and J lost 4; bases outside the gene matches: 4. The CDR3 is CSAREAGGLYNEQFF. CDR3 DNA sequence: TGCAGTGCTAGAGAAGCGGGGGGATTATACAATGAGCAGTTCTTC.

The chain recombines TRBV12-3 or TRBV12-4 with TRBJ1-2; D is undetermined. The CDR3 is 12 residues long. With 0 bases removed from V and 7 bases from J, the gap between germline ends came to 6 bases. The CDR3 nucleotides read TGTGCCAGCAGTTTAGCGGTGGGTGGCTACACCTTC. Encoded protein: CASSLAVGGYTF.

This rearrangement joins TRBV30 to TRBJ1-5; unclear D gene. With 0 bases removed from V and 1 base from J, the gap between germline ends came to 10 bases. Per the germline V gene, CDR1 is GTSNPN and CDR2 is SVGIG (reference sequence). The CDR3 sequence is 15 residues long. The CDR3 sequence: CAWSVINRSNQPQHF. The CDR3 nucleotides are TGTGCCTGGAGTGTAATTAATAGAAGCAATCAGCCCCAGCATTTT.

The CDR3 DNA is TGCAGCGTGCAGGGTCTAGCGGACAGACCTACCGGGGAGCTGTTTTTT. This sequence encodes CSVQGLADRPTGELFF. J is TRBJ2-2 and V is TRBV29-1, with TRBD2 as a possible D gene (7 bases). CDR1 SQVTM and CDR2 ANQGSEA come from the germline V gene. The CDR3 has 16 residues. V was trimmed by 6 bases and J by 5 bases, leaving 22 bases between them.

J is TRBJ1-1 and V is TRBV6-5; TRBD1 is a possible D gene (5 bases). V shed 2 bases and J shed 6 bases, with 13 bases lying between them. In germline, CDR1 is MNHEY, CDR2 SVGAGI. The CDR3 runs to 14 residues. CDR3 nucleotide sequence: TGTGCCAGCAGTTACGGACGGGGCCTGGCTGAAGCTTTCTTT. This encodes CASSYGRGLAEAFF.

This clonotype occurred many times. The V and J genes are TRBV20-1 and TRBJ2-7; D is possibly TRBD2 (6 bases). CDR3 length: 14 residues. Germline V lookup: CDR1 DFQATT, CDR2 SNEGSKA (reference sequence). V lost 3 bases, J lost 6 bases, and 18 bases lay in between. DNA for the CDR3: TGCAGTGCTAGCCCGGGACTGGGAGGAGGCGAGCAGTACTTC. Protein: CSASPGLGGGEQYF.